The entry that follows covers one T cell receptor beta chain sequence. Its antigen is unknown. Only in-frame clones appear in the TCRdb table, and some are missing; sequencing was by immunoSEQ multiplex PCR. The sample has about 1.1 million clones, 77% seen once; the top ten hold roughly 0.82%. These data come from a study of shared clonotypes between healthy human individuals. This CDR3 region has 18 residues. CDR1 is LGHNA, CDR2 YSLEER, per germline. The J segment lost 1 base and the V segment lost 2 bases, leaving 10 bases of the junction unmatched. Study-level findings and limits: Lower generation probabilities were found for non-shared clonotypes than for those shared by all four donors.

All donors were healthy HIV-negative adults lacking recent acute infections or vaccinations. The sequence was collected from a man between 18 and 35 years old in good health. Some clones in this sample may be carry-over from other donors' samples. The genes are TRBV4-3 and TRBJ2-7; the match to TRBD2 covers 11 bases. Material: memory CD4+ T cells from PBMCs. Subset denoted: CD45RA-negative fraction. The CDR3 nucleotides read TGCGCCAGCAGCCAAAGGTGGCTAGCGGGAGGCCAATCCTACGAGCAGTACTTC. As protein: CASSQRWLAGGQSYEQYF.